Only one count was recorded for the clone carrying this T cell receptor (beta chain). Its specificity is not known. This sample stems from a study of T cells after yellow fever vaccination. Across the study: Fractions of limited cellularity were prepared by means of SMART-Seq v4 Ultra Low Input.

The TCR cDNA carried a universal primer site and UMIs from 5'RACE template switching. TCRdb reprocessed the 5' RACE reads with MiXCR, giving one entry per CDR3 protein. This table has under 400,000 distinct CDR3 sequences, 9.5% to 15% appearing once. This CDR3 contains 14 residues. Trimming took 4 bases from V and 8 from J, leaving 15 bases between them. Per the germline V gene, CDR1 is SEHNR and CDR2 is FQNEAQ (reference sequence). General study points: At around 96% for CD4 and approximately 88% for CD8, most primary-vaccination clones showed up again after the booster.

The sample here was CD4+ T cells sorted from PBMCs, taken 15 days after the yellow fever booster vaccination. This chain uses TRBV7-9 with TRBJ2-1; D gene ambiguous. The source of this sequence is a man between 18 and 29 years old who received the YFV17D yellow fever vaccine. CDR3 nucleotide sequence: TGTGCCAGCAGCTACGGACGGAAGCCCCATGAGCAGTTCTTC. As protein: CASSYGRKPHEQFF.